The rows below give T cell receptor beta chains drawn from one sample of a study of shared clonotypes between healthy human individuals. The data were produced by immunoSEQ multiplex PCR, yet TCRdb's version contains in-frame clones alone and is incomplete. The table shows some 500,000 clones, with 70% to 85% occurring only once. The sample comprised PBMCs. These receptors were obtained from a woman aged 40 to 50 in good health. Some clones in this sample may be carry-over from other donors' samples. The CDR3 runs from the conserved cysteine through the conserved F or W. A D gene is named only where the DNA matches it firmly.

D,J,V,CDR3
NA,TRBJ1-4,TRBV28,CASSFLRRINEKLFF
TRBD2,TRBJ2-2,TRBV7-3,CASRRSGSRTGELFF
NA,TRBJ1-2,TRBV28,CASSLTGVIGYTF
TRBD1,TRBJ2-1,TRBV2,CASSDWDRGNNEQFF
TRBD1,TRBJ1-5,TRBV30,CAWGTENQPQHF
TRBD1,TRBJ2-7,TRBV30,CAWARDRRRYEQYF
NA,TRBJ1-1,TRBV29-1,CSVGGGGGLNTEAFF
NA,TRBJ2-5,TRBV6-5,CASSGAAETQYF
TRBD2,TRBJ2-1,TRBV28,CASSFSSGRTYNEQFF
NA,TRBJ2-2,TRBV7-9,CASSLEGNTGELFF
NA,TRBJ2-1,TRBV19,CASSITGVGNEQFF
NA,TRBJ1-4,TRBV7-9,CASSQRMGGNEKLFF
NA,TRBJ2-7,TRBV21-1,CASSKSRSYEQYF
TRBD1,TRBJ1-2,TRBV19,CASSIRDRGGYTF
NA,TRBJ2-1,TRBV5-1,CASSLDSGDEQFF
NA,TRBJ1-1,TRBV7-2,CASGNTEAFF
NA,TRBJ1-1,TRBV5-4,CASTEGGASEAFF
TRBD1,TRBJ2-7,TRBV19,CASSPRQGGTYEQYF
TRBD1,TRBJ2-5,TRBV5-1,CASTGQVGETQYF
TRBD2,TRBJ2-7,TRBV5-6,CASSWGLAGEQYF
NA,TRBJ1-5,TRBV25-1,CASRGNNQPQHF
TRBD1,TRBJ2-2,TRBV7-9,CASSPGTGKTGELFF
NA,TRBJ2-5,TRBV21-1,CASSKGLASPLRETQYF
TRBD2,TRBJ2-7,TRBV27,CASSPAPRGGRYEQYF
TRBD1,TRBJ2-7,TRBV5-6,CASSPHGQGIYEQYF
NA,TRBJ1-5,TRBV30,CAWSELARDITSVGNQPQHF
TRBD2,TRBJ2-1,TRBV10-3,CAISESTGGRNEQFF
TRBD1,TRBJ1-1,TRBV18,CASSPGQGSSTEAFF
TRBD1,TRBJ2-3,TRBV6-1,CASSPGQSTDTQYF
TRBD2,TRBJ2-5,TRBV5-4,CASSLDSGGDGETQYF
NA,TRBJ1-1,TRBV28,CASSLSRRLSTEAFF
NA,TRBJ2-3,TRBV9,CASSVPAGSTDTQYF
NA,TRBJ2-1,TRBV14,CASSRRGGIDEQFF
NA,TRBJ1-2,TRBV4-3,CASSQVFRVNYGYTF
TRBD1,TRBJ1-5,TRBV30,CAWSALGGQGASQPQHF
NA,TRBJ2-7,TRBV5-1,CASSLDPGTYEQYF
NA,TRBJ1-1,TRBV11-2,CASSSLIRNTEAFF
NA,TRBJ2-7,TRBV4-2,CASSQRPGPYEQYF
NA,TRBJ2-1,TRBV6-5,CASSLQGEAYNEQFF
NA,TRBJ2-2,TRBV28,CASSGGTGGELFF
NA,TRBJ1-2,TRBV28,CASSKGGVYGYTF
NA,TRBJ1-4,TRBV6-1,CASQRNEKLFF
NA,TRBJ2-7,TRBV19,CASSWAGSSYEQYF
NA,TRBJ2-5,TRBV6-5,CASSSDIGETQYF
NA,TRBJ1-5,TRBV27,CASSLVGSNQPQHF
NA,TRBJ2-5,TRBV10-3,CAISESIETQYF
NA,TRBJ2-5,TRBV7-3,CASSMGTQETQYF
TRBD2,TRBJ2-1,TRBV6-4,CASSDSWRESPGEQFF
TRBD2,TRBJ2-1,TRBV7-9,CASSLQGLAGVFF
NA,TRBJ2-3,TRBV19,CASSISVSTDTQYF